This T cell receptor (beta chain) was documented in a study of T cell repertoires in cytomegalovirus infection. About the study: CMV infection plus the matching HLA type was flagged by public TCR beta signatures. Overall study results and limits: Ex vivo responses were dominated by HLA-C-restricted CMV-specific TCR beta clonotypes. CMV carriers having the relevant HLA were flagged by cumulative public TCR beta family frequency.

CDR3 length equals 15 residues. V lost 3 bases and J 0 bases, leaving 9 bases between the germline ends. The V gene's germline CDR1 is LNHNV and CDR2 YYDKDF (reference sequence). About this clonotype: Its antigen remains unidentified.

TCRdb processed the reads anew with MiXCR; each CDR3 protein has one entry. This sample has 150,000 to 200,000 distinct CDR3 sequences; about 15% occur once, and the top ten carry around 20%. This clonotype was sampled from a human donor in good health (CMV status not recorded). Some clones in this sample may be carry-over from other donors' samples. The rearrangement joins TRBV15 to TRBJ1-3; the D gene is possibly TRBD1 (6 bases). The material sequenced was CD8+ T cells from PBMCs. The CDR3 DNA is TGTGCCACCAGCAGTGACAGGAGCTCTGGAAACACCATATATTTT. It is translated as CATSSDRSSGNTIYF.